This T cell receptor beta chain is from a study of beta chain features in type 1 diabetes. CD4+ naive, central memory, regulatory and stem cell-like memory subsets were isolated by sorting on CD45RO/CCR7/CD25/CD127/CD95/CD27. cDNA synthesis used the whole RNA isolate, giving expressed TCRB sequences. Assay used: immunoSEQ multiplex PCR; TCRdb lists only in-frame clones, some missing. Here the sample spans a few hundred thousand clones, roughly a tenth being singletons. The junction had 4 bases not matched to a gene; V was cut back by 3 bases and J by 2 bases. CDR1 and CDR2 (germline): SEHNR, FQNEAQ (reference sequence). This CDR3 has 16 residues.

The clonotype comes from a man between 18 and 29 years old in good health. The chain links TRBV7-9 to TRBJ2-4; the match to TRBD1 covers 10 bases. Sequences were obtained from central memory CD4+ T cells from blood. In DNA, the CDR3 is TGTGCCAGCAGCTTGACAGGGGGCGCTTCCAAAAACATTCAGTACTTC. Translation: CASSLTGGASKNIQYF.